The clone carrying this TCR beta chain was seen a few times. Unique molecular identifiers were used to barcode this TCRbeta library. TCRdb fed the PCR reads into MiXCR, producing one record per CDR3 protein. The sample records approximately 420,000 distinct CDR3 sequences, approximately 11% being singletons. The data originate from a study of T-cell reconstitution after alpha-beta-depleted transplantation in children. V dropped 3 bases and J dropped 7; count of bases not matched to a gene: 8. Germline V gene sequence: CDR1 SGHNT, CDR2 YENEEA. The CDR3 is 14 residues long. This chain links TRBV11-3 with TRBJ1-1, with 7 bases identical to TRBD1. The specimen comprised PBMCs from the stem cell graft donor, sampled from the stem cell graft. The clonotype comes from a human donor who donated a stem cell graft to a child with acute myeloid leukemia. The CDR3, as DNA: TGTGCCAGCAGCTTTACAGGGGCCGAGGGTGAAGCTTTCTTT. This codes for CASSFTGAEGEAFF.